This T cell receptor (beta chain) stems from a study of cytomegalovirus exposure and HLA in healthy donors. This CDR3 has 18 amino acids. Between the trimmed V and J ends, which lost 5 bases and 0 bases, there was a span of 17 bases. Per the germline V gene, CDR1 is SEHNR and CDR2 is FQNEAQ (reference sequence). Study-wide results and caveats: TRBV6-2, TRBV6-3 and other indistinguishable V segments were excluded. Roughly uniform depth of sequencing across donors was assumed in presence/absence analyses. TCR beta V segments were, for the most part, productive about 90% or about 30% of the time in an earlier analysis.

The PCR contained 60 Vbeta and 13 Jbeta primers. Measured with immunoSEQ multiplex PCR; TCRdb has only the in-frame clones, and not every one. The top ten clones hold 2% to 3% of a sample with 140,000 to 150,000 clones, about 84% of them seen once. As for this clone: The target antigen is unknown.

The rearrangement uses TRBV7-9 and TRBJ2-6; weak D call: TRBD1 (6 bases). The specimen sequenced was PBMCs. The TCR was taken from a woman aged 18-35 years in good health and CMV-seropositive. The CDR3 is CASSTLQGTISGANVLTF. The CDR3 DNA is TGTGCCAGCAGCACCTTACAGGGTACCATCTCTGGGGCCAACGTCCTGACTTTC. Based on the CDR3 plus reference TRBV7-9 and TRBJ2-6, the full variable domain is DTGVSQNPRHKITKRGQNVTFRCDPISEHNRLYWYRQTLGQGPEFLTYFQNEAQLEKSRLLSDRFSAERPKGSFSTLEIQRTEQGDSAMYLCASSTLQGTISGANVLTFGAGSRLTVL.